These T cell receptor beta chains were read from a single sample in a study of shared clonotypes between healthy human individuals. TCRdb keeps only in-frame clones here, not all; method: immunoSEQ multiplex PCR. Counted here are over 1.4 million clones, roughly 96% occurring once; the ten biggest clones make up 1.2%. Material for sequencing was naive CD4+ T cells sorted from blood. The receptors stem from a man aged 25 to 40 in good health. CDR3s include the opening cysteine and the closing phenylalanine or tryptophan. D genes are given only for firm matches. Clone size is stated in some rows and not others, as once, few, many or a class when expanded.

CDR3aa | CDR3nt | j_gene | abundance | v_gene | d_gene
CASTEIAGPRGDEQFF | TGTGCCAGCACCGAAATAGCGGGACCACGTGGTGATGAGCAGTTCTTC | TRBJ2-1 | . | TRBV2 | TRBD2
CASSLVGTGGLMGGELFF | TGTGCCAGCAGCTTAGTTGGGACAGGGGGCCTCATGGGCGGGGAGCTGTTTTTT | TRBJ2-2 | . | TRBV11-2 | TRBD1
CAISGRNTASSTDTQYF | TGTGCCATCAGTGGGAGAAACACAGCCTCTAGCACAGATACGCAGTATTTT | TRBJ2-3 | . | TRBV10-3 | .
CASGPPGLYGYTF | TGTGCCAGCGGCCCTCCGGGCCTCTATGGCTACACCTTC | TRBJ1-2 | . | TRBV28 | .
CASKASANTGELFF | TGTGCCAGCAAAGCTAGCGCGAACACCGGGGAGCTGTTTTTT | TRBJ2-2 | . | TRBV6-4 | .
CASSFVAGVALDTQYF | TGCGCCAGCAGCTTTGTAGCGGGAGTCGCGTTAGATACGCAGTATTTT | TRBJ2-3 | . | TRBV5-1 | TRBD2
CASRLPGLAGYEQYF | TGTGCCAGCAGATTACCGGGACTAGCAGGCTACGAGCAGTACTTC | TRBJ2-7 | . | TRBV7-2 | TRBD2
CASRRDRVTDTQYF | TGTGCCAGCAGGAGGGACAGGGTCACAGATACGCAGTATTTT | TRBJ2-3 | . | TRBV2 | TRBD1
CASSYSRGVPDNEQFF | TGTGCCAGCAGTTACTCGAGGGGGGTTCCCGACAATGAGCAGTTCTTC | TRBJ2-1 | . | TRBV6-5 | .
CASSLEGGGDTEAFF | TGTGCCAGCAGCTTAGAGGGTGGTGGGGACACTGAAGCTTTCTTT | TRBJ1-1 | . | TRBV7-9 | .
CASSFTTSGSPWIGEQFF | TGTGCCAGCAGTTTCACGACTAGCGGGAGTCCTTGGATTGGTGAGCAGTTCTTC | TRBJ2-1 | . | TRBV28 | TRBD2
CASSFSGRAFGETQYF | TGTGCCAGCAGCTTTAGCGGGAGGGCCTTTGGGGAGACCCAGTACTTC | TRBJ2-5 | . | TRBV7-9 | TRBD2
CASSVTGGVGTEAFF | TGTGCCAGCAGCGTAACCGGCGGGGTAGGGACTGAAGCTTTCTTT | TRBJ1-1 | . | TRBV9 | .
CASSLIAGVYTGELFF | TGTGCCAGCAGTTTGATAGCGGGAGTTTACACCGGGGAGCTGTTTTTT | TRBJ2-2 | once | TRBV7-3 | TRBD2
CASSSGLAGGNEQFF | TGTGCCAGCAGCTCAGGACTAGCGGGAGGCAATGAGCAGTTCTTC | TRBJ2-1 | . | TRBV7-2 | TRBD2
CASSARRAGLHEQFF | TGTGCCAGCAGTGCTCGGAGGGCAGGGCTCCATGAGCAGTTCTTC | TRBJ2-1 | few | TRBV2 | .
CASSIDRGRADQPQHF | TGTGCCAGTAGTATAGATCGGGGAAGGGCCGATCAGCCCCAGCATTTT | TRBJ1-5 | once | TRBV19 | .
CASSPRSTGELFF | TGTGCCAGCTCACCCCGGTCCACCGGGGAGCTGTTTTTT | TRBJ2-2 | . | TRBV18 | .
CATAHDGKRNTIYF | TGTGCCACCGCCCACGATGGAAAACGAAACACCATATATTTT | TRBJ1-3 | . | TRBV6-5 | .
CASSPPRSITDSTDTQYF | TGTGCCAGCTCACCACCGCGGTCAATTACAGATAGCACAGATACGCAGTATTTT | TRBJ2-3 | . | TRBV18 | .
CASSPKVGEQYF | TGTGCCAGCAGCCCAAAGGTGGGGGAGCAGTACTTC | TRBJ2-7 | . | TRBV7-3 | .
CASSYADRVKFDTQYF | TGCGCCAGCAGCTACGCCGACAGGGTGAAGTTTGATACGCAGTATTTT | TRBJ2-3 | . | TRBV5-1 | TRBD1
CASSQRWVANTGELFF | TGCGCCAGCAGCCAGAGGTGGGTTGCGAACACCGGGGAGCTGTTTTTT | TRBJ2-2 | once | TRBV4-1 | .
CASSVGSSGRGRYEQFF | TGTGCCAGCAGCGTAGGGTCTAGCGGGAGGGGAAGGTATGAGCAGTTCTTC | TRBJ2-1 | . | TRBV9 | TRBD2
CASSDDRDGGKLFF | TGTGCCAGCAGCGACGACAGGGACGGTGGAAAACTGTTTTTT | TRBJ1-4 | . | TRBV5-6 | TRBD1
CASSLAGASGEQYF | TGCGCCAGCAGCTTGGCGGGGGCGTCTGGCGAGCAGTACTTC | TRBJ2-7 | . | TRBV5-1 | .
CASSLWWIDWRYNEQFF | TGTGCCAGCAGCTTGTGGTGGATAGACTGGCGGTACAATGAGCAGTTCTTC | TRBJ2-1 | . | TRBV5-6 | .